Presented here are 22 T cell receptor beta chains from one specimen sequenced in a study of PD-L1 blockade in urothelial cancer. Generated by immunoSEQ multiplex PCR, the TCRdb table keeps only in-frame clones and is missing some. The sample gives 120,000 or so clones, more than 75% of which show up once; 2.4% is in the top ten. As for time point: peripheral blood 6 weeks after treatment start. Specimen: PBMCs, collected around atezolizumab (anti-PD-L1) treatment. The origin of the receptors is a man aged 50-59 years with urothelial cancer.

The chain is built from TRBV5-1 and TRBJ2-7; TRBD2 matches 8 bases. From germline, CDR1 is SGHRS and CDR2 YFSETQ. This CDR3 has 14 residues. V trimming: 0 bases; J trimming: 6 bases; junction bases outside the gene matches: 5. CDR3 coding DNA: TGCGCCAGCAGCTTGGCCGCCAGCGGGAGCGAGCAGTACTTC. Its translation is CASSLAASGSEQYF.

V and J are TRBV28 and TRBJ1-1, with 8 bases aligning to TRBD1. J gave up 11 bases and V 6 bases, and 8 bases lay outside the gene matches. The V gene's germline CDR1 is MDHEN and CDR2 SYDVKM. The CDR3 is made up of 12 amino acids. CDR3 nucleotide sequence: TGTGCCAGCAGCATCCGGACAGGGCTGGCTTTCTTT. Its protein product is CASSIRTGLAFF.

This rearrangement joins TRBV7-8 to TRBJ1-1; D gene unclear. Germline CDR1 SGHVS, CDR2 FQNEAQ. Deletions cut 1 base from V and 0 bases from J, with 3 bases between. The CDR3 runs 13 residues. As DNA, the CDR3 is TGTGCCAGCAGCTTAGTATTGAACACTGAAGCTTTCTTT. Amino acids: CASSLVLNTEAFF.

The V call is TRBV28, the J call TRBJ1-1; a weak D match, TRBD1 (5 bases). CDR1 and CDR2 (germline): MDHEN, SYDVKM. V shed 2 bases and J shed 6 bases, with 13 bases lying between them. The CDR3 runs 14 residues. CDR3 coding DNA: TGTGCCAGCAGTTTAAGGGGTGGGAGGGCTGAAGCTTTCTTT. Amino acids: CASSLRGGRAEAFF.

This clone has a handful of counts. Sequence at one end of the junction differs from germline and may be a read error. The chain employs TRBV7-7 and TRBJ2-1; D might be TRBD2 (6 bases). Germline V gives CDR1 SSHAT, CDR2 FNYEAQ (reference sequence). The CDR3 has 13 amino acids. This CDR3 reads CASSSSEGGEQFF. The CDR3 region has the DNA TGTGCTAGCAGCTCGTCGGAGGGAGGCGAGCAGTTCTTC.

This chain links TRBV5-4 with TRBJ2-7; 9 bases fit TRBD1. The germline CDR1 and CDR2 sequences are SGHNT and YYREEE (reference sequence). The CDR3 extends over 15 amino acids. After removal of 4 bases from V and 4 bases from J, the junction contained 9 bases not matched to a gene. In DNA form, the CDR3 reads TGTGCCAGCAGCCAAGGGACAGGGCCTCTTTACGAGCAGTACTTC. Amino acids: CASSQGTGPLYEQYF.

The chain has TRBV18 and TRBJ2-3; possible D gene TRBD1, 5 bases. Germline-derived CDR1 and CDR2 are KGHSH and LQKENI. This CDR3 has 13 residues. V lost 6 bases and J lost 4, with 11 bases in between. Here the CDR3 DNA reads TGTGCCAGCTCTATCGCAGGGTCAGATACGCAGTATTTT. As protein: CASSIAGSDTQYF.

The chain recombines TRBV19 with TRBJ1-6, with 9 nucleotides matching TRBD1. V lost 4 bases, J lost 10 bases, and 8 bases stayed unmatched. There are 15 residues in the CDR3. Germline assignment: CDR1 LNHDA and CDR2 SQIVND (reference sequence). CDR3 nucleotides: TGTGCCAGTAGTACCTGGGGACAGGGAAAATCACCCCTCCACTTT. It specifies CASSTWGQGKSPLHF.

J is TRBJ2-2 and V is TRBV14; D perhaps matches TRBD2 (6 bases). This CDR3 has 17 residues. Trimming removed 1 base at V and 6 bases at J, with 18 bases between. Per germline, CDR1 SGHDN and CDR2 FVKESK. CDR3 in DNA: TGTGCCAGCAGCCAAGCCATCAGGGTGACGGGAGCCGGGGAGCTGTTTTTT. This translates into CASSQAIRVTGAGELFF.

At least ten counts were recorded for this clone. The V call is TRBV19, the J call TRBJ2-3, with TRBD2 matching 9 bases. After removal of 4 bases from V and 4 bases from J, the junction contained 6 bases not matched to a gene. The length of the CDR3 is 15 residues. Germline V lookup: CDR1 LNHDA, CDR2 SQIVND (reference sequence). CDR3 sequence (DNA): TGTGCCAGTAGTAGTAGCGGGAGTATGGCAGATACGCAGTATTTT. This encodes CASSSSGSMADTQYF.

The chain combines TRBV5-8 with TRBJ1-5; D is unclear. The CDR3 totals 18 residues. In germline, CDR1 is SGHTS, CDR2 YDEGEE. V gave up 1 base and J gave up 2 bases, with 19 bases separating them. The CDR3 spells CASSLFVEGVIGNQPQHF. DNA of the CDR3: TGTGCCAGCAGCTTGTTTGTGGAGGGTGTGATCGGCAATCAGCCCCAGCATTTT.

The chain links TRBV9 to TRBJ2-2, with TRBD1 matching 7 bases. This CDR3 has 15 amino acids. V gave up 4 bases and J gave up 4 bases; unmatched junction bases: 7. The germline V gene encodes CDR1 SGDLS and CDR2 YYNGEE. CDR3 loop: CASSSQQGTTGELFF. The CDR3 DNA sequence: TGTGCCAGCAGCTCGCAACAGGGGACCACCGGGGAGCTGTTTTTT. The full variable domain, completed using reference TRBV9 and TRBJ2-2, is DSGVTQTPKHLITATGQRVTLRCSPRSGDLSVYWYQQSLDQGLQFLIQYYNGEERAKGNILERFSAQQFPDLHSELNLSSLELGDSALYFCASSSQQGTTGELFFGEGSRLTVL.

A remark on this clone: Other DNA sequences within the sample encode an identical CDR3. The chain employs TRBV13 and TRBJ1-2; 10 bases match TRBD1. This CDR3 spans 15 amino acids. Per the germline V gene, CDR1 is PRHDT and CDR2 is FYEKMQ (reference sequence). V lost 5 bases and J lost 8; bases outside the gene matches: 11. The CDR3 reads CASSDSGTGVRGYTF. CDR3 DNA: TGTGCCAGCAGCGATTCGGGGACAGGGGTTAGGGGCTACACCTTC.

The chain links TRBV5-4 to TRBJ2-5; 9 nucleotides align to TRBD2. Looked up from germline, CDR1 is SGHNT and CDR2 is YYREEE (reference sequence). CDR3 length: 17 residues. Trimming removed 7 bases from V and 2 bases from J; junction bases left unmatched: 15. Here the CDR3 DNA reads TGTGCCAGCCGAGGATCCAATATAGCGGGAGCTCAAGAGACCCAGTACTTC. It codes for CASRGSNIAGAQETQYF.

The chain links TRBV7-9 to TRBJ2-5; D is ambiguous. Germline CDR1 SEHNR, CDR2 FQNEAQ (reference sequence). The CDR3 sequence is 14 residues long. Deletions cut 1 base from V and 2 bases from J, with 8 bases between. The CDR3 nucleotides read TGTGCCAGCAGCTTAGAGAAACAGCAAGAGACCCAGTACTTC. This gives the protein CASSLEKQQETQYF. The whole variable domain, filled in from reference TRBV7-9 and TRBJ2-5, reads DTGVSQNPRHKITKRGQNVTFRCDPISEHNRLYWYRQTLGQGPEFLTYFQNEAQLEKSRLLSDRFSAERPKGSFSTLEIQRTEQGDSAMYLCASSLEKQQETQYFGPGTRLLVL.

The V and J genes are TRBV7-9 and TRBJ1-1; D is uncertain. V lost 5 bases, J lost 4 bases, and 14 bases lay in between. The CDR3 contains 14 residues. CDR1 SEHNR and CDR2 FQNEAQ come from the germline V gene (reference sequence). Written as DNA, the CDR3 is TGTGCCAGCAGCCCGACGAGGAGTATCACTGAAGCTTTCTTT. Its translation is CASSPTRSITEAFF.

This clone was recorded a few times. The CDR3 coding sequence is TGTGCCAGCAGGACAGGACCACCGAACACCGGGGAGCTGTTTTTT. Translated, it gives CASRTGPPNTGELFF. The chain has TRBV2 and TRBJ2-2, with TRBD1 as a possible D gene (6 bases). Germline V lookup: CDR1 SNHLY, CDR2 FYNNEI. The V gene lost 6 bases and the J gene lost 0 bases, with 11 bases spanning the gap. The CDR3 is made up of 15 amino acids. Looking up the rest from reference TRBV2 and TRBJ2-2 gives the full variable domain: EPEVTQTPSHQVTQMGQEVILRCVPISNHLYFYWYRQILGQKVEFLVSFYNNEISEKSEIFDDQFSVERPDGSNFTLKIRSTKLEDSAMYFCASRTGPPNTGELFFGEGSRLTVL.

This chain uses TRBV4-1 with TRBJ2-3, with D possibly TRBD2 on 6 matching bases. Between the trimmed V and J ends, which lost 1 base and 8 bases, there was a span of 7 bases. The CDR3 runs 12 residues. From germline, CDR1 is MGHRA and CDR2 YSYEKL. CDR3 DNA sequence: TGCGCCAGCAGCCAAGGGGACTCTACGCAGTATTTT. It encodes CASSQGDSTQYF.

The CDR3 coding sequence is TGTGCCAGCAACCACTGGTCGGGGGGGGACAATGAGCAGTTCTTC. Its protein is CASNHWSGGDNEQFF. The J gene is TRBJ2-1, the V gene TRBV27; 8 nucleotides line up with TRBD2. V gave up 7 bases and J gave up 5 bases; unmatched junction bases: 10. Germline loops: CDR1 MNHEY, CDR2 SMNVEV (reference sequence). The CDR3 contains 15 residues.

This chain links TRBV28 with TRBJ2-5, with TRBD2 identical over 8 bases. Germline values: CDR1 MDHEN, CDR2 SYDVKM. With 1 base clipped from V and 0 bases from J, the junction kept 4 bases outside the gene matches. This CDR3 spans 16 amino acids. The CDR3: CASSLYPGGNQETQYF. DNA for the CDR3: TGTGCCAGCAGTTTATATCCGGGAGGGAACCAAGAGACCCAGTACTTC. Filled out from reference TRBV28 and TRBJ2-5, the complete variable domain reads DVKVTQSSRYLVKRTGEKVFLECVQDMDHENMFWYRQDPGLGLRLIYFSYDVKMKEKGDIPEGYSVSREKKERFSLILESASTNQTSMYLCASSLYPGGNQETQYFGPGTRLLVL.

The J gene is TRBJ2-7, the V gene TRBV7-9; D is perhaps TRBD2 (5 bases). The V and J ends lost 1 base and 3 bases respectively, with 10 bases between them. The CDR3 loop spans 14 amino acids. Germline V gene sequence: CDR1 SEHNR, CDR2 FQNEAQ (reference sequence). The CDR3 protein is CASSLGGLNYEQYF. The CDR3 DNA reads as TGTGCCAGCAGCTTAGGAGGACTTAACTACGAGCAGTACTTC. Based on the CDR3 plus reference TRBV7-9 and TRBJ2-7, the full variable domain is DTGVSQNPRHKITKRGQNVTFRCDPISEHNRLYWYRQTLGQGPEFLTYFQNEAQLEKSRLLSDRFSAERPKGSFSTLEIQRTEQGDSAMYLCASSLGGLNYEQYFGPGTRLTVT.

The rearrangement uses TRBV5-1 and TRBJ1-1; unclear D gene. The ends were cut back, 7 bases at V and 4 bases at J, with 14 bases in the middle. The CDR3 loop spans 13 amino acids. Per germline, CDR1 SGHRS and CDR2 YFSETQ. The CDR3 is CASGRREGTEAFF. The DNA for the CDR3 is TGCGCCAGCGGACGTCGGGAGGGCACTGAAGCTTTCTTT.